Shown below are 21 T cell receptor beta chains from a single sample sequenced in a study of T cells in Graves' hyperthyroidism and ophthalmopathy (dated by TCRdb to about 2019). Library generation was performed with multiplex PCR. TCRdb records Illumina HiSeq 2000 as the sequencer. The TCR beta CDR3 regions were amplified from RNA transcripts. A first-round RT-PCR of the TCR CDR3 used the HTBI primer set with the Qiagen OneStep RT-PCR kit. TCRdb applied fastp at Q25 and MiXCR to the public reads, then kept only in-frame beta chains. When rows share a CDR3 protein, they turn into one entry using the most common DNA and genes. The sample records a few hundred thousand distinct CDR3 sequences, roughly 14% of which are singletons. In total, the top ten clones hold 20% of the sample. What was sequenced was blood. These receptors were collected from a man between 25 and 39 years old with Graves' hyperthyroidism that later progressed to Graves' ophthalmopathy.

This clonotype has a count of ten or more. The chain employs TRBV3-1 and TRBJ1-5; unclear D gene. From germline, CDR1 is LGHDT and CDR2 YNNKEL (reference sequence). The V end lost 4 bases, the J end lost 6 bases, and 7 bases lay between the germline ends. This CDR3 is 12 amino acids long. The CDR3 nucleotides read TGTGCCAGCAGCCGGTCGGGTCAGCCCCAGCATTTT. Amino acid sequence: CASSRSGQPQHF.

This clonotype was counted many times. This chain uses TRBV20-1 with TRBJ2-1; 12 bases line up with TRBD2. CDR1 and CDR2 from the germline V gene are DFQATT and SNEGSKA (reference sequence). Trimming cost V 0 bases and J 5 bases; bases outside gene matches: 5. This CDR3 is built from 16 residues. The CDR3 protein is CSARDLTSGSHNEQFF. As DNA, the CDR3 is TGCAGTGCTAGAGATTTGACTAGCGGGAGCCACAATGAGCAGTTCTTC.

Ten or more counts support this clonotype. The V call is TRBV2, the J call TRBJ1-5; 8 bases match TRBD1. V shed 7 bases and J 3 bases; nucleotides not matched to a gene: 11. The length of the CDR3 is 16 residues. The germline CDR1 and CDR2 sequences are SNHLY and FYNNEI. CDR3 coding DNA: TGTGCCAGCACCAGATCCGGACAGGGATTCAATCAGCCCCAGCATTTT. This sequence encodes CASTRSGQGFNQPQHF.

The V call is TRBV2, the J call TRBJ1-4; possibly TRBD1 for D (5 bases). Germline V lookup: CDR1 SNHLY, CDR2 FYNNEI. The V and J ends lost 6 bases and 7 bases respectively, with 12 bases between them. The CDR3 contains 13 residues. Here the CDR3 DNA reads TGTGCCAGCAGACCGGGGGTTGGTGAAAAACTGTTTTTT. Its protein is CASRPGVGEKLFF.

This clonotype has at least ten counts. V is TRBV7-6 and J is TRBJ2-7; either TRBD1 or TRBD2 may supply D (7 bases each). This CDR3 has 15 residues. The V gene lost 7 bases and the J gene lost 1 base, with 17 bases spanning the gap. Germline loops: CDR1 SGHVS, CDR2 FNYEAQ. Here the CDR3 DNA reads TGTGCCAGCACCGTAGGGCAGGGGGGGTCCTACGAGCAGTACTTC. Translation gives CASTVGQGGSYEQYF.

There are a few counts of this clonotype. The chain combines TRBV5-1 with TRBJ2-7, with D perhaps assigned TRBD1 or TRBD2 (5 bases each). V was clipped by 7 bases and J by 0 bases, with 11 bases between them. CDR3 length equals 13 residues. Germline CDR1 is SGHRS and CDR2 is YFSETQ. For the CDR3, the DNA is TGCGCCAGCGGGACGGCTAACTCCTACGAGCAGTACTTC. This codes for CASGTANSYEQYF.

The chain joins TRBV6-5 to TRBJ1-4; 8 bases are a match to TRBD1. V lost 3 bases to trimming and J lost 6 bases; unmatched junction nucleotides: 9. CDR1 MNHEY and CDR2 SVGAGI come from the germline V gene. The CDR3 length is 16 residues. CDR3 sequence (DNA): TGTGCCAGCAGTTATACCGGACAGGGTAGTGATGAAAAACTGTTTTTT. Translation gives CASSYTGQGSDEKLFF.

The V and J genes are TRBV29-1 and TRBJ1-2; D unresolved. The germline gives CDR1 SQVTM, CDR2 ANQGSEA. The CDR3 consists of 13 residues. V lost 4 bases to trimming and J lost 0 bases, with 9 bases between them. In DNA form, the CDR3 reads TGCAGCGTTGTTGGGAGGACTAACTATGGCTACACCTTC. Its protein is CSVVGRTNYGYTF.

The chain uses TRBV5-1 and TRBJ2-5; TRBD2 aligns across 8 bases. The V segment lost 3 bases and the J segment 4 bases; nucleotides outside the gene matches: 8. CDR1 is SGHRS and CDR2 is YFSETQ in the germline V gene. The CDR3 consists of 15 residues. The CDR3 loop reads CASSSPGGPRETQYF. The CDR3 DNA is TGCGCCAGCAGCTCTCCGGGGGGGCCGAGAGAGACCCAGTACTTC.

The genes are TRBV18 and TRBJ2-7, with D tentatively TRBD2 (5 bases). The V end lost 0 bases, the J end lost 4 bases, and 7 bases lay between the germline ends. The CDR3 consists of 13 residues. CDR1 and CDR2 (germline): KGHSH, LQKENI. The CDR3 DNA is TGTGCCAGCTCACCACCCTCGGGGTACGAGCAGTACTTC. It encodes CASSPPSGYEQYF.

This clonotype was seen ten or more times. This rearrangement joins TRBV20-1 to TRBJ1-1, with D perhaps matching TRBD1 (6 bases). V was cut by 0 bases and J by 6 bases, with 8 bases left in between. The CDR3 spans 12 residues. The germline gives CDR1 DFQATT, CDR2 SNEGSKA (reference sequence). The CDR3 nucleotides read TGCAGTGCTAGAGACAGGGGAGCTGAAGCTTTCTTT. Encoded protein: CSARDRGAEAFF.

The rearrangement uses TRBV7-9 and TRBJ1-2, with no clear D. Germline CDR1 SEHNR, CDR2 FQNEAQ (reference sequence). V was clipped by 4 bases and J by 7 bases, with 19 bases between them. This CDR3 is 15 amino acids long. The CDR3 sequence: CASSYEVLVVGGYTF. In DNA form, the CDR3 reads TGTGCCAGCAGCTACGAAGTTCTGGTGGTGGGTGGCTACACCTTC.

This chain uses TRBV20-1 with TRBJ2-1; 9 nucleotides line up with TRBD2. This CDR3 is 15 amino acids long. V lost 0 bases and J lost 7; bases outside the gene matches: 7. Germline CDR1 reads DFQATT; CDR2 reads SNEGSKA (reference sequence). CDR3 sequence (DNA): TGCAGTGCTAGAGATGGCGGGGGGGTTAGGAATGAGCAGTTCTTC. Translated, it gives CSARDGGGVRNEQFF.

This clonotype has at least ten counts. The J gene is TRBJ2-1, the V gene TRBV7-9; 8 bases align to TRBD1. Trimming cost V 3 bases and J 10 bases; bases outside gene matches: 2. The length of the CDR3 is 12 residues. Germline CDR1 is SEHNR and CDR2 is FQNEAQ (reference sequence). CDR3 protein: CASSFGDREQFF. CDR3 sequence (DNA): TGTGCCAGCAGCTTCGGGGACAGGGAGCAGTTCTTC.

The sample holds many counts of this clonotype. J is TRBJ1-5 and V is TRBV6-1; no firm D call. CDR1 is MNHNS, CDR2 SASEGT, per germline. Trimming stripped 6 bases from V and 2 bases from J, with 14 bases between. The CDR3 spans 15 residues. The CDR3 reads CASRRTVRGNQPQHF. CDR3 sequence (DNA): TGTGCCAGCAGAAGAACAGTGAGGGGCAATCAGCCCCAGCATTTT.

This clonotype was detected many times. V gene TRBV12-3 or TRBV12-4 combines with J gene TRBJ1-1; weak D call: TRBD1 (6 bases). This CDR3 region has 13 residues. The germline V and J ends were trimmed by 5 bases and 5 bases, with 12 bases remaining between them. The CDR3 protein is CASSAGAGTEAFF. The CDR3 coding sequence is TGTGCCAGCAGTGCAGGGGCCGGGACTGAAGCTTTCTTT.

The chain joins TRBV5-1 to TRBJ2-1, with 11 bases matching TRBD2. The CDR3 length is 15 residues. In germline, CDR1 is SGHRS, CDR2 YFSETQ. Trimming took 0 bases from V and 7 from J; bases not matched to a gene: 3. The CDR3 region is CASSLGLAGINEQFF. CDR3 bases: TGCGCCAGCAGCTTGGGACTAGCGGGGATTAATGAGCAGTTCTTC.

The J gene is TRBJ2-2, the V gene TRBV20-1; D may be TRBD1 or TRBD2 (6 bases each). The CDR3 is 13 amino acids. From germline, CDR1 is DFQATT and CDR2 SNEGSKA (reference sequence). V was shortened by 6 bases and J by 6 bases, with 14 bases between the two germline ends. The chain's CDR3 is CSAGGGGAGELFF. The CDR3 DNA reads as TGCAGTGCCGGCGGAGGGGGAGCCGGGGAGCTGTTTTTT.

This clonotype was detected only a few times. This chain links TRBV5-1 with TRBJ1-2, with 8 nucleotides matching TRBD1. The junction had 14 bases not matched to a gene; V was cut back by 4 bases and J by 0 bases. The CDR3 is made up of 18 amino acids. The germline CDR1 and CDR2 sequences are SGHRS and YFSETQ. The CDR3 region is CASSGTGTGLPTNYGYTF. The CDR3 nucleotides read TGCGCCAGCAGCGGAACCGGGACAGGCCTACCTACTAACTATGGCTACACCTTC.

This rearrangement joins TRBV4-1 to TRBJ2-3; D not certain. The CDR3 is made up of 15 amino acids. CDR1 MGHRA and CDR2 YSYEKL come from the germline V gene. Between the trimmed V and J ends, which lost 3 bases and 2 bases, there was a span of 12 bases. In DNA form, the CDR3 reads TGCGCCAGCAGCCACTCTGAGTTAGACACAGATACGCAGTATTTT. Translation gives CASSHSELDTDTQYF.

This clonotype has at least ten counts. This chain joins TRBV7-8 and TRBJ1-5; a possible D gene is TRBD1 (6 bases). In germline, CDR1 is SGHVS, CDR2 FQNEAQ. The length of the CDR3 is 16 residues. V lost 0 bases and J lost 7, with 16 bases in between. Here the CDR3 DNA reads TGTGCCAGCAGCTTAGCTCGAGACAGGCGAGGGCAGCCCCAGCATTTT. Protein sequence: CASSLARDRRGQPQHF.